Sequencing of this T cell receptor beta chain was carried out in a study of blood T cells in healthy people across ages. The CDR3 is 18 amino acids. In germline, CDR1 is DFQATT, CDR2 SNEGSKA (reference sequence). The use of a sample-barcoded 5' primer and a J-beta primer mix characterized a second PCR of roughly 7 to 12 cycles. TCRdb redid the calling of the 5' RACE reads with MiXCR, one entry per CDR3 protein. The repertoire holds 600,000 to 1,000,000 distinct CDR3 sequences, with approximately 25% as singletons. With respect to this clonotype: An end of the junction does not agree with germline; a read error may underlie this.

The data also belong to a second study, concerning T cells of mothers and their children.

Sequencing input: blood. The V and J genes are TRBV20-1 and TRBJ2-5; 7 positions agree with TRBD2. The receptor was isolated from a boy younger than 18 in good health. This CDR3 reads CSARDEASGLKYHETQYF. DNA of the CDR3: TGCAGTGCTAGAGATGAGGCTAGCGGTCTGAAGTACCATGAGACCCAGTACTTC.